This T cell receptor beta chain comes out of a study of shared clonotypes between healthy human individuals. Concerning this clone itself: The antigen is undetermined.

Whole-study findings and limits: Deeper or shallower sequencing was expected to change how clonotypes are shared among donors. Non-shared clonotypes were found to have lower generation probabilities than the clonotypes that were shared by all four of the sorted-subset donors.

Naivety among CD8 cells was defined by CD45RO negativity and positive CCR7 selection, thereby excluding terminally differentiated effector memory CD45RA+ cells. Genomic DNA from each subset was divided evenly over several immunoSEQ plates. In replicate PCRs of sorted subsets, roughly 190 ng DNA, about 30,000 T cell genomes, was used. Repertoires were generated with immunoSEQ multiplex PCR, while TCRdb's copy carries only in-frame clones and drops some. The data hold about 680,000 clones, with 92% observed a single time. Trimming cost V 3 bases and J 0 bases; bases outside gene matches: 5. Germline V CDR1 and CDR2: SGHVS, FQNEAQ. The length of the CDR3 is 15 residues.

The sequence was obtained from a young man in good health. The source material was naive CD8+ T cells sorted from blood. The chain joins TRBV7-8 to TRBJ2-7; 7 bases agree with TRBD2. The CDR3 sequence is CASSLGEGLSYEQYF. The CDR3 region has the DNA TGTGCCAGCAGCTTGGGGGAGGGCCTCTCCTACGAGCAGTACTTC. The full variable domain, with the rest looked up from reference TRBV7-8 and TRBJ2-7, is GAGVSQSPRYKVAKRGQDVALRCDPISGHVSLFWYQQALGQGPEFLTYFQNEAQLDKSGLPSDRFFAERPEGSVSTLKIQRTQQEDSAVYLCASSLGEGLSYEQYFGPGTRLTVT.